The sequence of this T cell receptor beta chain was determined in a study of long-term antiretroviral therapy in people with HIV. They ran version v3.0 of the immunoSEQ assay at survey level. Generated by immunoSEQ multiplex PCR, the TCRdb table keeps only in-frame clones and is missing some. The sample includes fewer than 30,000 clones, over 75% of them seen just once. V dropped 6 bases and J dropped 2 bases, with 11 bases sitting between them. Germline V gives CDR1 SGHDT, CDR2 YYEEEE. The CDR3 totals 13 residues. The clonotype originates from a woman aged 25 to 39 with HIV. The rearrangement joins TRBV5-6 to TRBJ1-2; possible D gene TRBD1, 5 bases. The sequencing used unsorted PBMCs, collected 1.1 years before starting antiretroviral therapy. The CDR3 region is CASTGGGNYGYTF. In DNA form, the CDR3 reads TGTGCCAGCACCGGTGGGGGGAACTATGGCTACACCTTC.